What follows are 10 T cell receptor beta chains derived from one specimen sequenced in a study of T cell repertoires in cytomegalovirus infection. TCRdb processed the reads anew with MiXCR; each CDR3 protein has one entry. There are under 800,000 distinct CDR3 sequences in the sample; 20% to 25% occur only once, and less than 9.5% lies in the top ten. Sequenced: CD8+ T cells from PBMCs. These receptors were taken from a human donor in good health (CMV status not recorded). Some clones in this sample may be carry-over from other donors' samples.

There are a few counts of this clonotype. V is TRBV6-2 or TRBV6-3 and J is TRBJ2-1; D remains unclear. The CDR3 runs 15 residues. Deletions cut 0 bases from V and 4 bases from J, with 10 bases between. Germline CDR1 MNHEY, CDR2 SVGEGT. Here the CDR3 reads CASSYSSRLYNEQFF. CDR3 coding DNA: TGTGCCAGCAGTTACTCGAGCAGGCTATACAATGAGCAGTTCTTC.

Concerning this clonotype: Just one base apart from a much larger clone, this may be a read error. This CDR3 is missing its conserved last phenylalanine or tryptophan, likely due to a read error. The chain has TRBV14 and TRBJ1-1; D uncertain. CDR1 and CDR2 from the germline V gene are SGHDN and FVKESK. The V end was cut by 1 base, the J end by 8 bases, with 11 bases between. The CDR3 is 13 amino acids. CDR3 in amino acids: CASSQVRAGEAFS. In DNA, the CDR3 is TGTGCCAGCAGCCAAGTTCGGGCAGGAGAAGCTTTCTCT.

This clonotype was seen only a few times. The gene calls are TRBV2 and TRBJ2-7; D is possibly TRBD1 or TRBD2 (7 bases each). This CDR3 has 16 residues. Trimming pared 6 bases from V and 4 bases from J, leaving 22 bases between. CDR1 and CDR2 from the germline V gene are SNHLY and FYNNEI. DNA of the CDR3: TGTGCCAGCAGCCCACGACAGGGAGGGACGATTTACGAGCAGTACTTC. Translating it yields CASSPRQGGTIYEQYF.

The sample holds a few counts of this clonotype. The CDR3 DNA reads as TGTGCCAGCAGCTTACCCCTACTAGCGGGACAAGAGACCCAGTACTTC. Its translation: CASSLPLLAGQETQYF. The gene calls are TRBV7-3 and TRBJ2-5, with 10 nucleotides matching TRBD2. The CDR3 is 16 residues long. J was trimmed by 2 bases and V by 2 bases; bases with no gene match: 5. Germline V gene sequence: CDR1 SGHTA, CDR2 FQGTGA.

This clonotype showed up just a few times. V is TRBV9 and J is TRBJ1-2, with D hard to call. Germline V gives CDR1 SGDLS, CDR2 YYNGEE. V lost 3 bases, J lost 3 bases, and 12 bases lay in between. The CDR3 totals 14 residues. This CDR3 reads CASSEAEGDYGYTF. CDR3 nucleotide sequence: TGTGCCAGCAGCGAGGCAGAGGGCGACTATGGCTACACCTTC.

This clonotype was found many times. This chain connects TRBV7-2 to TRBJ2-1, with 8 bases identical to TRBD1. Germline loops: CDR1 SGHTA, CDR2 FQGNSA. Unmatched junction bases numbered 13, after V lost 6 bases and J lost 3 bases. The CDR3 totals 17 residues. DNA for the CDR3: TGTGCCAGCAGTTTTAGTCCGGGACAGGCGTTCTACAATGAGCAGTTCTTC. Translated, it gives CASSFSPGQAFYNEQFF.

Remarks on this clonotype: This may come from a read error, since a much larger clone is one base off. The J gene is TRBJ2-5, the V gene TRBV7-8; D not resolved. Germline CDR1 reads SGHVS; CDR2 reads FQNEAQ. The CDR3 is 15 amino acids. CDR3 coding DNA: TGTGCCAGCAACTTAGTTGCGACCATTCAAGAGACCCAGTACTTC. This codes for CASNLVATIQETQYF.

This rearrangement joins TRBV28 to TRBJ2-7; D remains unclear. Germline values: CDR1 MDHEN, CDR2 SYDVKM. The CDR3 is 12 amino acids. The V and J ends lost 5 bases and 6 bases respectively, with 11 bases between them. CDR3 region: CASSGHSGEQYV. The CDR3 nucleotides are TGTGCCAGCAGTGGGCACAGTGGCGAGCAGTACGTC.

Many counts were recorded for this clonotype. The chain combines TRBV7-9 with TRBJ2-3; D is perhaps TRBD1 (6 bases). CDR1 is SEHNR, CDR2 FQNEAQ, per germline (reference sequence). CDR3 length: 16 residues. Trimming stripped 6 bases from V and 7 bases from J, with 23 bases between. The CDR3 loop is CASSPPGDPVLNTQYF. CDR3 bases: TGTGCCAGCAGTCCTCCAGGGGACCCCGTTTTGAATACGCAGTATTTT.

The gene calls are TRBV28 and TRBJ2-7, with TRBD1 matching over 10 bases. Germline V gives CDR1 MDHEN, CDR2 SYDVKM. The J segment lost 9 bases and the V segment lost 3 bases, leaving 11 bases of the junction unmatched. CDR3 length: 15 residues. The CDR3 protein is CASSFGGQGFAGQYV. DNA for the CDR3: TGTGCCAGCAGTTTCGGGGGACAGGGGTTCGCGGGGCAGTACGTC.